The rows below give T cell receptor beta chains drawn from one sample of a study of blood T cell repertoires in COVID-19. Generated by immunoSEQ multiplex PCR, the TCRdb table keeps only in-frame clones and is missing some. The sample includes approximately 300,000 clones, over 85% of them seen just once. Sequencing used peripheral blood. These receptors came from a woman aged 30 to 39 with COVID-19, enrolled during active disease. CDR3s include the opening cysteine and the closing phenylalanine or tryptophan. Fields, in order: CDR3 DNA, CDR3 protein, V gene, J gene, D gene, clone size. A D gene is named only where the DNA matches it firmly. Some rows have no size entry. The others give once, few or many, or a class for an expanded clone.

TGTGCCAGCAGGACAGGGAGGCTAGACTATGGCTACACCTTC	CASRTGRLDYGYTF	TRBV6-5	TRBJ1-2	TRBD1	-
TGTGCCAGTAGGTCGACAGGGGGGAGGACTGAAGCTTTCTTT	CASRSTGGRTEAFF	TRBV19	TRBJ1-1	TRBD1	-
TGTGCCAGCAGCCGACAGGGACGTAATGAAAAACTGTTTTTT	CASSRQGRNEKLFF	TRBV5-6	TRBJ1-4	TRBD1	-
TGTGCCACCAACGCCGGCGGCTGGGAGCTGTTTTTT	CATNAGGWELFF	TRBV24-1	TRBJ2-2	-	-
TGTGCCAGCAGTTACTCGGCTTCACCCCTCCACTTT	CASSYSASPLHF	TRBV6-5	TRBJ1-6	-	few
TGTGCCAGCAGCTCAGAGACAGCGAGGAATTCACCCCTCCACTTT	CASSSETARNSPLHF	TRBV7-2	TRBJ1-6	-	-
TGTGCCAGCAGCTCCCGGAGCTATGGCTACACCTTT	CASSSRSYGYTF	TRBV7-2	TRBJ1-2	-	-
TGTGCCAGCAGCCGAACAGGGGACAGCTCCTACGAGCAGTACTTC	CASSRTGDSSYEQYF	TRBV14	TRBJ2-7	TRBD1	-
TGTGCCACCAGCAGAAGCAGGGCTGAAAAACTGTTTTTT	CATSRSRAEKLFF	TRBV15	TRBJ1-4	-	-
TGCGCCAGCAGATCAAACACTGAAGCTTTCTTT	CASRSNTEAFF	TRBV5-1	TRBJ1-1	-	-
TGTGCCAGCAGCTCACTGGTTTCGGGTGGAAACACCATATATTTT	CASSSLVSGGNTIYF	TRBV5-6	TRBJ1-3	-	-
TGCACCAGCAGCCAAGATCTTAGGTACAGGGTCTGTTCTTGTTCACCCCTCCACTTT	CTSSQDLRYRVCSCSPLHF	TRBV1	TRBJ1-6	-	once
TGTGCCAGCAGCTTGGCCGGGGAGCGAGGTTCACCCCTCCACTTT	CASSLAGERGSPLHF	TRBV5-6	TRBJ1-6	-	-
TGTGCCATCGCAGGGGGCCTAGATACGCAGTATTTT	CAIAGGLDTQYF	TRBV10-3	TRBJ2-3	TRBD1	-
TGTGCCAGCAGCGTAGACAGGGGGCCAGATGGCTACACCTTC	CASSVDRGPDGYTF	TRBV9	TRBJ1-2	TRBD1	-
TGTGCCAGCAGCGTAGGGCCCGGACAGTATGGCTACACCTTC	CASSVGPGQYGYTF	TRBV9	TRBJ1-2	-	-
TGTGCCTGGAGTGTACAGGGAGATTCACCCCTCCACTTT	CAWSVQGDSPLHF	TRBV30	TRBJ1-6	-	-
TGTGCCAGCAGCAAGACAGGGACAACAGATACGCAGTATTTT	CASSKTGTTDTQYF	TRBV5-5	TRBJ2-3	TRBD1	-
TGTGCCAGTAGTATCAGTAGGGGAGGCCAGCCCCAGCATTTT	CASSISRGGQPQHF	TRBV19	TRBJ1-5	-	-
TGTGCCACCAGCTACCCGGGGTTAAGGGATTCACCCCTCCACTTT	CATSYPGLRDSPLHF	TRBV15	TRBJ1-6	-	-
TGCGCCAGCAGTCCAGACCTGGTCAGAGGAAGGAACACTGAAGCTTTCTTT	CASSPDLVRGRNTEAFF	TRBV10-1	TRBJ1-1	-	-
TGTGCCAGCTCACCAGGGGGCGGCCAAGAGACCCAGTACTTC	CASSPGGGQETQYF	TRBV18	TRBJ2-5	-	-
TGTGCCAGCAGCTCGAGTATTGAGGTCTACGCCGAGCAGTACTTC	CASSSSIEVYAEQYF	TRBV7-9	TRBJ2-7	-	-
TGTGCCAGCAGTGAGGTGGGGACTAAGAACACCGGGGAGCTGTTTTTT	CASSEVGTKNTGELFF	TRBV2	TRBJ2-2	TRBD2	-
TGTGCCAGCTCAGTAGGACAGGTCGCGGTGGGAGGCTACACCTTC	CASSVGQVAVGGYTF	TRBV18	TRBJ1-2	TRBD1	-
TGTGCCATCAGCACCAGACAGGGGGCGGGTGAAAAACTGTTTTTT	CAISTRQGAGEKLFF	TRBV10-3	TRBJ1-4	TRBD1	-
TGTGCCAGCTCCTCAGGGTTAGGCTATGGCTACACCTTC	CASSSGLGYGYTF	TRBV6-6	TRBJ1-2	-	-
TGTGCCAGCAGCCAAGAGATAGGGGGCATTGGAAACACCATATATTTT	CASSQEIGGIGNTIYF	TRBV3-1/TRBV3-2	TRBJ1-3	TRBD1	-
TGTGCCAGCAGCTTAGGGAGGGGCGGGGAGCTGTTTTTT	CASSLGRGGELFF	TRBV7-2	TRBJ2-2	-	-
TGTGCCAGCAGCTTAGGACCAGGTCAGCCCCAGCATTTT	CASSLGPGQPQHF	TRBV11-2	TRBJ1-5	-	-
TGTGCCACCAGTGACCGAGCGGGGGGGGTCTACAATGAGCAGTTCTTC	CATSDRAGGVYNEQFF	TRBV24-1	TRBJ2-1	TRBD2	-
TGCAGCGTCAATAAAGGGGGATTAGACGAGCAGTACTTC	CSVNKGGLDEQYF	TRBV29-1	TRBJ2-7	-	-
TGTGCCAGCGGTGACCTGACATCACCCCTCCACTTT	CASGDLTSPLHF	TRBV28	TRBJ1-6	-	-
TGTGCCAGCAGTCCTACAGGGGGCTATGGCTACACCTTC	CASSPTGGYGYTF	TRBV12-3/TRBV12-4	TRBJ1-2	TRBD1	-
TGTGCCAGCTCACCACTGGCGGAACCGAATGGCTACACCTTC	CASSPLAEPNGYTF	TRBV18	TRBJ1-2	-	-
TGTGCCAGCAGTTACCCTGGGACTAGCGGGGGTCCGCAGTTCTTC	CASSYPGTSGGPQFF	TRBV6-5	TRBJ2-1	TRBD2	-
TGTGCCAGCAGCTTGGTGGGACAGGGGGTCTTCTACGAGCAGTACTTC	CASSLVGQGVFYEQYF	TRBV5-6	TRBJ2-7	TRBD1	-
TGTGCCAGCAGTTTATCACACGGGAGGGGTAAGCCCCAGCATTTT	CASSLSHGRGKPQHF	TRBV27	TRBJ1-5	-	few
TGTGCCAGCAGCACGGGACAGGGGCCGAACACTGAAGCTTTCTTT	CASSTGQGPNTEAFF	TRBV9	TRBJ1-1	TRBD1	-
TGTGCCAGCAGCCGGAGCGTTGAGGATACGCAGTATTTT	CASSRSVEDTQYF	TRBV9	TRBJ2-3	-	-
TGCGCCAGCAGCCCCCTAGAGGGGGCGTTCTACAATGAGCAGTTCTTC	CASSPLEGAFYNEQFF	TRBV5-1	TRBJ2-1	TRBD1	once
TGTGCCAGCAGCTTCACAGGGGACGAGAGCTCCTATAATTCACCCCTCCACTTT	CASSFTGDESSYNSPLHF	TRBV6-2/TRBV6-3	TRBJ1-6	TRBD1	-
TGTGCCAGCTCACCACCGAGGGTAGATACGCAGTATTTT	CASSPPRVDTQYF	TRBV18	TRBJ2-3	-	-
TGCGCCAGCAGCTACTCCGACAGGGGCCCCCTTACAGAAGCTTTCTTT	CASSYSDRGPLTEAFF	TRBV5-1	TRBJ1-1	TRBD1	few
TGTGCCAGTAGTACGGGACAGGGGCTCTCCTACGAGCAGTACTTC	CASSTGQGLSYEQYF	TRBV19	TRBJ2-7	TRBD1	few
TGTGCCAGCAGTTACCGCGGGCGGCTTAATGAAAAACTGTTTTTT	CASSYRGRLNEKLFF	TRBV6-2/TRBV6-3	TRBJ1-4	-	-
TGTGCCAGCAGCCCCACGGGTACTGAAGCTTTCTTT	CASSPTGTEAFF	TRBV5-4	TRBJ1-1	-	-
TGTGCCAGCACAAAACAGGGGACAGCGAGGGAGTATTTT	CASTKQGTAREYF	TRBV27	TRBJ2-3	TRBD1	-
TGTGCCAGCTCACCGGTGGAGACTAACTATGGCTACACCTTC	CASSPVETNYGYTF	TRBV18	TRBJ1-2	-	-
TGTGCCACCAGCAGGTGGGGACAGGTTAGCAATCAGCCCCAGCATTTT	CATSRWGQVSNQPQHF	TRBV15	TRBJ1-5	TRBD1	-
TGTGCCAGCAGCCCCGACGTAGCGGGGGGGGAGACCCAGTACTTC	CASSPDVAGGETQYF	TRBV2	TRBJ2-5	TRBD2	-
TGTGCCAGCAGCTTAACGTCCTCCGGGGGGGCCTCCTACGAGCAGTACTTC	CASSLTSSGGASYEQYF	TRBV11-3	TRBJ2-7	TRBD2	few
TGTGCCAGCAGAAGGACAGGGCCCTACTATGGCTACACCTTC	CASRRTGPYYGYTF	TRBV3-1/TRBV3-2	TRBJ1-2	TRBD1	once
TGTGCCAGCAGCCAAGGAATGGACTGTACCTTC	CASSQGMDCTF	TRBV3-1/TRBV3-2	TRBJ1-2	-	few
TGTGCCAGCAGCGTTGGAGACGCCCGCGTCTATGGCTACACCTTC	CASSVGDARVYGYTF	TRBV9	TRBJ1-2	-	-